What follows are 22 T cell receptor beta chains derived from one specimen sequenced in a study of blood T cell repertoires in COVID-19. Produced via immunoSEQ multiplex PCR; TCRdb's table is partial and in-frame only. The sample lists 190,000 or so clones; around four fifths were seen once. Sequenced sample: peripheral blood. The receptors originated from a man in his forties or fifties with active or convalescent COVID-19.

The V and J genes are TRBV2 and TRBJ2-4; a weak D match, TRBD2 (6 bases). Trimming cost V 5 bases and J 6 bases, with 11 bases left between them. Germline V gene data show CDR1 as SNHLY and CDR2 as FYNNEI. The CDR3 sequence is 13 residues long. CDR3: CASSRQEGNIQYF. The CDR3 bases are TGTGCCAGCAGTCGGCAGGAGGGAAACATTCAGTACTTC.

This chain joins TRBV5-6 and TRBJ1-1; D gene unclear. Trimming pared 0 bases from V and 11 bases from J, leaving 11 bases between. The germline V gene encodes CDR1 SGHDT and CDR2 YYEEEE. The CDR3 has 12 residues. CDR3 nucleotide sequence: TGTGCCAGCAGCTTGGGAGACAAGAACGCTTTCTTT. Translation: CASSLGDKNAFF.

The chain couples TRBV19 to TRBJ2-3, with 9 bases matching TRBD2. Germline values: CDR1 LNHDA, CDR2 SQIVND (reference sequence). V lost 9 bases and J lost 1; bases outside the gene matches: 8. The CDR3 spans 15 residues. CDR3 amino acids: CASSLKRGGTDTQYF. Here the CDR3 DNA reads TGTGCCAGCTCCCTAAAGCGGGGGGGCACAGATACGCAGTATTTT. Full variable domain (rest looked up from reference TRBV19 and TRBJ2-3): DGGITQSPKYLFRKEGQNVTLSCEQNLNHDAMYWYRQDPGQGLRLIYYSQIVNDFQKGDIAEGYSVSREKKESFPLTVTSAQKNPTAFYLCASSLKRGGTDTQYFGPGTRLTVL.

The chain uses TRBV19 and TRBJ1-5; 9 bases fit TRBD1. The length of the CDR3 is 15 residues. The J segment lost 3 bases and the V segment lost 3 bases, leaving 3 bases of the junction unmatched. Germline CDR1 and CDR2: LNHDA and SQIVND (reference sequence). This chain's CDR3 is CASSIDRGNNQPQHF. The CDR3 DNA reads as TGTGCCAGTAGTATTGACAGGGGGAACAATCAGCCCCAGCATTTT. Together with reference TRBV19 and TRBJ1-5, the CDR3 gives the full variable domain: DGGITQSPKYLFRKEGQNVTLSCEQNLNHDAMYWYRQDPGQGLRLIYYSQIVNDFQKGDIAEGYSVSREKKESFPLTVTSAQKNPTAFYLCASSIDRGNNQPQHFGDGTRLSIL.

This clone was detected only once. Other DNA variants within this sample encode the same CDR3. This chain links TRBV19 with TRBJ1-5; D remains unclear. Germline V gives CDR1 LNHDA, CDR2 SQIVND (reference sequence). CDR3 length: 12 residues. The ends were cut back, 2 bases at V and 6 bases at J, with 5 bases in the middle. The DNA of the CDR3 is TGTGCCAGTAGTATACTCGGTCAGCCCCAGCATTTT. Translation: CASSILGQPQHF.

This clone was detected only a few times. V is TRBV6-4 and J is TRBJ2-3; 10 nucleotides match TRBD2. J gave up 4 bases and V 8 bases, and 9 bases lay outside the gene matches. The CDR3 contains 15 residues. Germline V gene data show CDR1 as MRHNA and CDR2 as SNTAGT. The CDR3 protein is CASAPLAGDSDTQYF. CDR3 bases: TGTGCCAGCGCCCCTCTAGCGGGAGATTCAGATACGCAGTATTTT.

In its sample, this clone was seen a few times. V and J are TRBV6-5 and TRBJ2-7; tentative D call: TRBD1 (6 bases). The germline V gene encodes CDR1 MNHEY and CDR2 SVGAGI. Trimming cost V 6 bases and J 1 base, with 10 bases left between them. This CDR3 region has 13 residues. The CDR3 DNA is TGTGCCAGCAGCATCACAGGGTCCTACGAGCAGTACTTC. As protein: CASSITGSYEQYF.

V usage is TRBV2 and J usage is TRBJ2-7, with a possible D match to TRBD2 (7 bases). CDR3 length equals 14 residues. Germline CDR1 is SNHLY and CDR2 is FYNNEI. V lost 8 bases and J 3 bases, leaving 17 bases between the germline ends. CDR3 residues: CASSIRGGIYEQYF. CDR3 DNA: TGTGCCAGCTCAATAAGGGGGGGCATCTACGAGCAGTACTTC.

The sample holds a few counts of this clone. V gene TRBV27 combines with J gene TRBJ2-7; D gene unclear. The CDR3 runs to 11 residues. Germline-derived CDR1 and CDR2 are MNHEY and SMNVEV (reference sequence). V lost 4 bases to trimming and J lost 1 base, with 2 bases between them. The CDR3: CASSSSYEQYF. CDR3 DNA sequence: TGTGCCAGCAGTTCTTCCTACGAGCAGTACTTC.

The chain has TRBV4-3 and TRBJ2-6; D call uncertain. Trimming stripped 0 bases from V and 0 bases from J, with 9 bases between. The CDR3 length is 17 residues. Germline V gene sequence: CDR1 LGHNA, CDR2 YSLEER. The CDR3 DNA follows: TGCGCCAGCAGCCAAGAGGAAACAGTCTCTGGGGCCAACGTCCTGACTTTC. Protein: CASSQEETVSGANVLTF.

The rearrangement links TRBV6-6 to TRBJ1-1; 10 nucleotides align to TRBD1. CDR1 and CDR2 (germline): MNHNY, SVGAGI (reference sequence). The CDR3 has 14 amino acids. The junction had 9 bases not matched to a gene; V was cut back by 10 bases and J by 4 bases. The CDR3 nucleotides are TGTGCCACCATGTTGGACAGGGGGGCCACTGAAGCTTTCTTT. Amino acid sequence: CATMLDRGATEAFF.

The rearrangement links TRBV2 to TRBJ1-1, with 8 nucleotides matching TRBD1. The CDR3 is made up of 14 amino acids. J lost 6 bases, V lost 5 bases, and 8 bases had no gene match. The germline gives CDR1 SNHLY, CDR2 FYNNEI. The CDR3 nucleotides are TGTGCCAGCAGTTCAAATCGACAGGGGTCTGAAGCTTTCTTT. It is translated as CASSSNRQGSEAFF.

The rearrangement joins TRBV28 to TRBJ2-1; 7 bases fit TRBD1. V was pared by 6 bases and J by 10 bases, with 21 bases of the junction left unmatched. Germline CDR1 reads MDHEN; CDR2 reads SYDVKM. The CDR3 is 17 residues long. The CDR3 sequence is CASRPSGSTGVGKEQFF. The CDR3 nucleotides read TGTGCCAGCAGACCGTCGGGTAGCACAGGGGTTGGAAAAGAGCAGTTCTTC.

This sequence joins TRBV6-2 or TRBV6-3 and TRBJ1-1; maybe TRBD1 (5 bases). The CDR3 is 13 residues long. V was clipped by 4 bases and J by 4 bases, with 10 bases between them. Germline CDR1 MNHEY, CDR2 SVGEGT. The CDR3 sequence is CASSSTGFTEAFF. CDR3 nucleotides: TGTGCCAGCAGTTCCACAGGATTCACTGAAGCTTTCTTT.

The rearrangement joins TRBV29-1 to TRBJ2-5; the match to TRBD2 covers 10 bases. With 7 bases clipped from V and 4 bases from J, the junction kept 12 bases outside the gene matches. Germline V gene sequence: CDR1 SQVTM, CDR2 ANQGSEA. This CDR3 region has 15 residues. CDR3 protein: CSANGRAGGLETQYF. The CDR3 nucleotides read TGCAGCGCCAATGGGAGAGCGGGGGGGCTAGAGACCCAGTACTTC.

This chain joins TRBV10-3 and TRBJ2-3; 14 nucleotides line up with TRBD2. The germline V gene has CDR1 ENHRY and CDR2 SYGVKD. Unmatched junction bases numbered 5, after V lost 6 bases and J lost 6 bases. The length of the CDR3 is 15 residues. The CDR3 here is CAIRTSGGAADTQYF. CDR3 DNA sequence: TGTGCCATCAGGACTAGCGGGGGGGCAGCCGATACGCAGTATTTT.

The chain carries TRBV28 and TRBJ2-4, with 8 bases aligning to TRBD1. Trimming removed 5 bases from V and 4 bases from J; junction bases left unmatched: 7. This CDR3 is 15 amino acids long. The germline V gene has CDR1 MDHEN and CDR2 SYDVKM. The CDR3 DNA sequence: TGTGCCAGCAGTCCAACCACAGGGGGAAAAAACATTCAGTACTTC. As protein: CASSPTTGGKNIQYF.

This rearrangement joins TRBV9 to TRBJ1-2, with 8 bases identical to TRBD1. The germline V gene has CDR1 SGDLS and CDR2 YYNGEE. CDR3 size: 15 residues. With V trimmed by 2 bases and J by 4 bases, 7 bases remained unmatched. CDR3 sequence reads: CASSVEGQGPYGYTF. In nucleotides, the CDR3 is TGTGCCAGCAGCGTTGAAGGACAGGGCCCCTATGGCTACACCTTC.

There are a few counts of this clone. This chain uses TRBV19 with TRBJ1-4, with 9 bases identical to TRBD1. Germline V gene data show CDR1 as LNHDA and CDR2 as SQIVND (reference sequence). CDR3 length equals 15 residues. The junction had 4 bases not matched to a gene; V was cut back by 3 bases and J by 5 bases. CDR3 DNA sequence: TGTGCCAGTAGTATCACAGGGGGCGGGAATGAAAAACTGTTTTTT. Translated, it gives CASSITGGGNEKLFF.

V usage is TRBV15 and J usage is TRBJ2-1, with TRBD2 identical over 7 bases. CDR3 length: 16 residues. The ends lost 0 bases at V and 4 bases at J; junction bases unmatched: 6. Germline-derived CDR1 and CDR2 are LNHNV and YYDKDF (reference sequence). The CDR3 coding sequence is TGTGCCACCAGCAGAGATGGCCAGCGGGATTACAATGAGCAGTTCTTC. Its translation is CATSRDGQRDYNEQFF.

CDR3 sequence (DNA): TGTGCCAGCAGTTCGACACTACCGGGACAGGGGGCGCGAAATACGCAGTATTTT. It codes for CASSSTLPGQGARNTQYF. This chain connects TRBV28 to TRBJ2-3; TRBD1 matches at 12 bases. The trim removed 4 bases at V and 7 bases at J, leaving 15 bases unmatched. This CDR3 has 18 amino acids. Germline V gene sequence: CDR1 MDHEN, CDR2 SYDVKM.

The chain recombines TRBV5-6 with TRBJ2-7; 9 nucleotides agree with TRBD1. The CDR3 totals 17 residues. Germline V gives CDR1 SGHDT, CDR2 YYEEEE. V lost 0 bases, J lost 6 bases, and 13 bases stayed unmatched. The CDR3 reads CASSLVGTGSLHGEQYF. DNA of the CDR3: TGTGCCAGCAGCTTGGTTGGGACAGGGTCCCTCCATGGCGAGCAGTACTTC.